A single sample gave rise to the 2 T cell receptor beta chains below, sequenced in a study of shared clonotypes between healthy human individuals. Clones were sequenced by immunoSEQ multiplex PCR, and TCRdb holds only the in-frame ones, with some missing. The sample contains millions of clones, approximately 94% of which appear only once. Specimen: naive CD4+ T cells sorted from blood. The subset was: CD45RA+ positively selected. Receptors originate from a young man in good health.

The chain has TRBV18 and TRBJ2-1, with D unresolved. Between the trimmed V and J ends, which lost 3 bases and 7 bases, there was a span of 19 bases. The CDR3 is 16 residues long. Germline CDR1 is KGHSH and CDR2 is LQKENI. In nucleotides, the CDR3 is TGTGCCAGCTCACCTCTGCGAAATGAACTTGGAAATGAGCAGTTCTTC. It encodes CASSPLRNELGNEQFF.

V usage is TRBV10-2 and J usage is TRBJ2-2, with 9 bases matching TRBD2. V lost 5 bases to trimming and J lost 5 bases; unmatched junction nucleotides: 6. Germline CDR1 is WSHSY and CDR2 is SAAADI. The CDR3 length is 15 residues. Here the CDR3 reads CASSPAGGPTGELFF. CDR3 nucleotide sequence: TGCGCCAGCAGTCCCGCGGGGGGGCCTACCGGGGAGCTGTTTTTT.